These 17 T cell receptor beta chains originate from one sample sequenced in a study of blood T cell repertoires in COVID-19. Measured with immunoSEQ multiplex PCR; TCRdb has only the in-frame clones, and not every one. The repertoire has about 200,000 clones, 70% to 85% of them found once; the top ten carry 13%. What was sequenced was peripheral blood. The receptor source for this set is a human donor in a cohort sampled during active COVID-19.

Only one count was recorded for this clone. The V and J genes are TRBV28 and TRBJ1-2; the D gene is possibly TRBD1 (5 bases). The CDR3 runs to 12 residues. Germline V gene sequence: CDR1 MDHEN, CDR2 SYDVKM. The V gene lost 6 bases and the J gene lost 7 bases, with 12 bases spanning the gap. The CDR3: CASRQVLGGYTF. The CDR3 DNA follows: TGTGCCAGCAGACAGGTGCTTGGTGGCTACACCTTC.

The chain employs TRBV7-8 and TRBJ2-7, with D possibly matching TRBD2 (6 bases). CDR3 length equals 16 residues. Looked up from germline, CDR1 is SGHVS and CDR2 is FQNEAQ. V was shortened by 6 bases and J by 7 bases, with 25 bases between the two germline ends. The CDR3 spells CASSQGGDFENGEQYF. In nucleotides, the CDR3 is TGTGCCAGCAGTCAGGGTGGGGACTTCGAGAATGGGGAGCAGTACTTC.

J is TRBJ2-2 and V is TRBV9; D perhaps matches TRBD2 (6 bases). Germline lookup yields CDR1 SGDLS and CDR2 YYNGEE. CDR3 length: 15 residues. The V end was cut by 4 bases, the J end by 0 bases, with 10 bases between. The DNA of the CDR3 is TGTGCCAGCAGCTCGGGAGTGGCGAACACCGGGGAGCTGTTTTTT. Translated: CASSSGVANTGELFF.

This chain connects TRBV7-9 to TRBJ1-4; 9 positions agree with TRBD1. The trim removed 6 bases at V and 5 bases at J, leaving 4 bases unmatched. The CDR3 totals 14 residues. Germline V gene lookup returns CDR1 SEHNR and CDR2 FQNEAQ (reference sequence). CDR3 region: CASRRGQGNEKLFF. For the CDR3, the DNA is TGTGCCAGCAGGAGGGGACAGGGAAATGAAAAACTGTTTTTT.

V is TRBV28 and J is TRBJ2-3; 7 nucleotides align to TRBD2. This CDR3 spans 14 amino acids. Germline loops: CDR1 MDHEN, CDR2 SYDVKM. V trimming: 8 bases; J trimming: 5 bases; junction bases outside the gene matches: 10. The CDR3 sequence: CASARGEGIDTQYF. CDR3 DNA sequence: TGTGCCAGCGCGAGAGGGGAGGGCATAGATACGCAGTATTTT.

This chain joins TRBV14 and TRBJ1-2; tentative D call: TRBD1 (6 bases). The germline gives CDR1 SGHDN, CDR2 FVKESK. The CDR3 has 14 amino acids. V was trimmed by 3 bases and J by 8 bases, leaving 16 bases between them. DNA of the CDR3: TGTGCCAGCAGCCAGTTAACAGGGTTCGGCGGCTACACCTTC. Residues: CASSQLTGFGGYTF.

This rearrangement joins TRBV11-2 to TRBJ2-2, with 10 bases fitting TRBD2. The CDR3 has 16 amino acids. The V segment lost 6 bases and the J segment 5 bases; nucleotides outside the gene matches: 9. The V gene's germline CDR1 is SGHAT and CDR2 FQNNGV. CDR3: CASRHLSGRSTGELFF. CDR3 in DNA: TGTGCCAGCAGGCACCTTAGCGGGAGGAGTACCGGGGAGCTGTTTTTT.

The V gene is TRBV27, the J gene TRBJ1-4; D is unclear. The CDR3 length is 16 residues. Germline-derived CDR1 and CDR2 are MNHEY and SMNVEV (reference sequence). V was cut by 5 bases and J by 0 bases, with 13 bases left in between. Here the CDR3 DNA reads TGTGCCAGCAGTCGGGTGGGCGGGACAACTAATGAAAAACTGTTTTTT. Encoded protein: CASSRVGGTTNEKLFF.

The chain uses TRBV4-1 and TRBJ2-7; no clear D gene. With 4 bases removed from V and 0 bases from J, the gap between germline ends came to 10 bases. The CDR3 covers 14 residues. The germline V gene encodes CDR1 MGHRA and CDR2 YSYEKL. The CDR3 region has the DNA TGCGCCAGCAGCCCCGTTCTAAGCTCCTACGAGCAGTACTTC. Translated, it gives CASSPVLSSYEQYF.

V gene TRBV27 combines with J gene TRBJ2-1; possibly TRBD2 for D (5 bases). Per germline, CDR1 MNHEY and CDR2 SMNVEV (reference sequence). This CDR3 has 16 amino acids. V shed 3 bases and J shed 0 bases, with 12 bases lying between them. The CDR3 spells CASSFRSTISYNEQFF. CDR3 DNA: TGTGCCAGCAGTTTTCGGTCGACTATCTCCTACAATGAGCAGTTCTTC.

For the CDR3, the DNA is TGTGCCATCAGTTCTAGCGGAGGGAGGTCCGAGACCCAGTACTTC. This gives the protein CAISSSGGRSETQYF. The chain links TRBV10-3 to TRBJ2-5; 7 positions match TRBD2. Germline values: CDR1 ENHRY, CDR2 SYGVKD. Unmatched junction bases numbered 11, after V lost 5 bases and J lost 5 bases. CDR3 size: 15 residues.

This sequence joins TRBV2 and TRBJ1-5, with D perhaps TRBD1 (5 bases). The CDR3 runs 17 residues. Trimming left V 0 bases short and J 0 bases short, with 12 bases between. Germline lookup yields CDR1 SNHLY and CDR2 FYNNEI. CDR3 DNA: TGTGCCAGCAGTGAAGCCTTGGGGCTAGGTAGCAATCAGCCCCAGCATTTT. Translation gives CASSEALGLGSNQPQHF.

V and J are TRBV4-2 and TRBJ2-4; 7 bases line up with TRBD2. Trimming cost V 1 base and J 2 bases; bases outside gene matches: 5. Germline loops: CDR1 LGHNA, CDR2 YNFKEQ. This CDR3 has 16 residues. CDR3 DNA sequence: TGTGCCAGCAGCCAAGTAAGGGGAGGGACCAAAAACATTCAGTACTTC. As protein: CASSQVRGGTKNIQYF.

CDR3 protein: CASSLLGTSGANVLTF. The CDR3 DNA reads as TGTGCCAGCAGCCTATTGGGGACATCCGGGGCCAACGTCCTGACTTTC. The J gene is TRBJ2-6, the V gene TRBV7-8; D perhaps matches TRBD1 (6 bases). CDR3 size: 16 residues. CDR1 and CDR2 (germline): SGHVS, FQNEAQ. Trimming cost V 5 bases and J 4 bases, with 15 bases left between them.

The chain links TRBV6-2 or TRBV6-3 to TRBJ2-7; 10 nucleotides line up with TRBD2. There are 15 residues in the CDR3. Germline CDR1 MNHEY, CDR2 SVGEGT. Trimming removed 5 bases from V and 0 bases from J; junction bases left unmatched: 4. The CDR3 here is CASSPWTSGSYEQYF. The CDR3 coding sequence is TGTGCCAGCAGTCCCTGGACTAGCGGCTCCTACGAGCAGTACTTC.

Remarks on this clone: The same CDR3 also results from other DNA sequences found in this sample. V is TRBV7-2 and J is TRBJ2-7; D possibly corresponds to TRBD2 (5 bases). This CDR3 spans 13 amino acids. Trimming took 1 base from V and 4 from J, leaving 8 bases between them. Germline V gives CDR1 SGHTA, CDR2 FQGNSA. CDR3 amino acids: CASSLGRDYEQYF. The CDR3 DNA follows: TGTGCCAGCAGCTTAGGACGGGATTACGAGCAGTACTTC.

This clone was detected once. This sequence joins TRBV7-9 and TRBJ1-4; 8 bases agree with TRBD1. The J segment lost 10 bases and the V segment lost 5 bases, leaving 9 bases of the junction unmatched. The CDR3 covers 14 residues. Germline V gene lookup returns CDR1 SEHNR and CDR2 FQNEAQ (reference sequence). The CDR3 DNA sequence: TGTGCCAGCAGCGTCAATGGACAGGGAGGAAAACTGTTTTTT. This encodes CASSVNGQGGKLFF.